The text below deals with one T cell receptor (beta chain). Antigen unknown. The data were taken from a study of T cell clusters in autoimmune cytopenias. TRB rearrangements were amplified by touch-down multiplex PCR with mixed TRB-A/B primers. Following a re-call of the multiplex PCR reads, TCRdb has one entry per CDR3 protein and lacks DNA. This sample contains about 7,400 distinct CDR3 sequences. Study results and limitations: Active autoimmune hepatitis patients had around 2.9-fold fewer exclusive TRB clusters than healthy donors. TRB repertoire shifts in secondary cytopenia and chronic lymphocytic leukemia mostly reflected lymphoma, not autoimmunity.

TRB was amplified from roughly 250 ng of peripheral blood genomic DNA per sample. Sequenced: peripheral blood. The TCR originated in a human donor with an autoimmune cytopenia or autoimmune hepatitis (not recorded which).

This chain's CDR3 is CASRGSNFYNEQFF. The chain has TRBV19 and TRBJ2-1. This CDR3 is built from 14 residues. Germline V gene lookup returns CDR1 LNHDA and CDR2 SQIVND (reference sequence).